Listed below are T cell receptor beta chains from one sample, sequenced in a study of shared clonotypes between healthy human individuals. Sequencing used immunoSEQ multiplex PCR; TCRdb keeps in-frame clones, though not all of them. This table holds some 1,100,000 clones, 75% to 85% found once. Material: memory CD4+ T cells from PBMCs. These receptor sequences come from a man aged 18-30 years in good health. Some clones in this sample may be carry-over from other donors' samples. The CDR3 runs from the conserved cysteine through the conserved F or W. The D gene is left open where the match is weak. Size is omitted from some rows. Given values are once, few, many or a class for expanded clones.

size	V	D	J	DNA	CDR3
-	TRBV5-1	-	TRBJ2-1	TGCGCCAGCAGCTTGTTCGGGGAGAGCTCCTACAATGAGCAGTTCTTC	CASSLFGESSYNEQFF
-	TRBV18	-	TRBJ2-5	TGTGCCAGCTCCTCTGGTGGTGGGGAGACCCAGTACTTC	CASSSGGGETQYF
-	TRBV19	TRBD1	TRBJ1-5	TGTGCCAGTAGCAACCCCAACAGGGGTAGGCAGCCCCAGCATTTT	CASSNPNRGRQPQHF
-	TRBV28	-	TRBJ1-5	TGTGCCAGCACGAGGGGTGGGGCTCGGGGTAGCAATCAGCCCCAGCATTTT	CASTRGGARGSNQPQHF
-	TRBV28	-	TRBJ1-2	TGTGCCAGCAGTTTAAACCCCGGTTCCGGGGACTATGGCTACACCTTC	CASSLNPGSGDYGYTF
-	TRBV19	-	TRBJ1-5	TGTGCCAGTAGTAGTTGGACGGGAAATCAGCCCCAGCATTTT	CASSSWTGNQPQHF
once	TRBV28	-	TRBJ2-5	TGTGCCAGCAGTTTAGTCCAGGGGCGGCAGACCCAGTACTTC	CASSLVQGRQTQYF
once	TRBV29-1	-	TRBJ2-3	TGCAGCGCCGAGGGACAGGCGGGGGGAGATACGCAGTATTTT	CSAEGQAGGDTQYF
-	TRBV4-1	TRBD2	TRBJ2-7	TGCGCCAGCAGCCAAGCCCGAACTGGGACTACAAGAGGCTACGAGCAGTACTTC	CASSQARTGTTRGYEQYF
-	TRBV7-3	-	TRBJ2-2	TGTGCCAGCAGCCCCCCTACCGGGGAGCTGTTTTTT	CASSPPTGELFF
-	TRBV4-1	-	TRBJ2-2	TGCGCCAGCAGCCAAGATCGTATACAGCCCGGGACCGGGGAGCTGTTTTTT	CASSQDRIQPGTGELFF
-	TRBV28	TRBD2	TRBJ2-3	TGTGCCAGCACCCCAAGCGGGAGCCGCACAGATACGCAGTATTTT	CASTPSGSRTDTQYF
-	TRBV5-1	-	TRBJ1-1	TGCGCCAGCAGCTTGGGGACAGACACTGAAGCTTTCTTT	CASSLGTDTEAFF
-	TRBV28	-	TRBJ2-1	TGTGCCAGCAGCTCTAGTGTTCCCAGGGGTGAGCAGTTCTTC	CASSSSVPRGEQFF
-	TRBV28	-	TRBJ2-7	TGTGCCAGCCAAGGACTGGATAACTACGAGCAGTACTTC	CASQGLDNYEQYF
few	TRBV7-2	-	TRBJ2-7	TGTGCCAGCAGCTTGGGTGACCCGCCGTCCTACGAGCAGTACTTC	CASSLGDPPSYEQYF
-	TRBV18	-	TRBJ2-5	TGTGCCAGCTCGCTGATCGGGACGCAGAGAAGCATTAGTCAAGAGACCCAGTACTTC	CASSLIGTQRSISQETQYF
few	TRBV30	-	TRBJ1-1	TGTGCCCGATCTAAGTTTACAGGGACTGAAGCTTTCTTT	CARSKFTGTEAFF
once	TRBV5-6	TRBD1	TRBJ1-3	TGTGCCAGCAGCTGGGCAGGGGGCTTCGGAAACACCATATATTTT	CASSWAGGFGNTIYF
-	TRBV2	-	TRBJ2-3	TGTGCCAGCAGTGATAGAGTCGACACAGATACGCAGTATTTT	CASSDRVDTDTQYF
-	TRBV4-3	-	TRBJ2-2	TGCGCCAGCAGCCTAGGAATACAACCGAATCCCGGGGAGCTGTTTTTT	CASSLGIQPNPGELFF
once	TRBV7-8	-	TRBJ2-7	TGTGCCAGCAGCCTAGCGAAAGATGGATCCTACGAGCAGTACTTC	CASSLAKDGSYEQYF
once	TRBV19	-	TRBJ1-1	TGTGCCAGTAGTATTTTAGGAGGCACTGAAGCTTTCTTT	CASSILGGTEAFF
-	TRBV11-1	-	TRBJ1-3	TGTGCCAGCAGCCCCCGACAGGACGAAAACACCATATATTTT	CASSPRQDENTIYF
-	TRBV7-9	TRBD2	TRBJ2-3	TGTGCCAGCTCTGGAGCCGGGAGGACAGATACGCAGTATTTT	CASSGAGRTDTQYF
many	TRBV5-1	TRBD1	TRBJ2-3	TGCGCCAGCAGCTCGGACAGGATTACAACAGATACGCAGTATTTT	CASSSDRITTDTQYF
-	TRBV28	-	TRBJ2-4	TGTGCCAGCAGTCCGCTGGGAGGTAGGGAAAACATTCAGTACTTC	CASSPLGGRENIQYF
-	TRBV7-9	-	TRBJ2-5	TGTGCCAGCAGCGTCGGAAATCAAGAGACCCAGTACTTC	CASSVGNQETQYF
once	TRBV30	TRBD2	TRBJ2-5	TGTGCCTGGAACCCGGGACTAGCGGAGGGCCAAGAGACCCAGTACTTC	CAWNPGLAEGQETQYF
-	TRBV6-5	-	TRBJ1-1	TGTGCCAGCAGTTACTCAGGTCGCACTGAAGCTTTCTTT	CASSYSGRTEAFF
-	TRBV28	-	TRBJ2-5	TGTGCCAGCCGCCCCCCCACCCTAGAGACCCAGTACTTC	CASRPPTLETQYF
-	TRBV18	-	TRBJ1-1	TGTGCCAGCTCGCAGCCTGGGGGATCAGGCACTGAAGCTTTCTTT	CASSQPGGSGTEAFF
-	TRBV10-2	TRBD1	TRBJ2-6	TGCGCCACCGAGACAGGGTGGGGCGTTGGGGCCAACGTCCTGACTTTC	CATETGWGVGANVLTF
-	TRBV28	-	TRBJ1-5	TGTGCCAGCAACCCCCAACATGCACGGGAGCAGCCCCAGCATTTT	CASNPQHAREQPQHF
-	TRBV5-1	-	TRBJ2-5	TGCGCCAGCAGCTTGCAGACTTCCCAAGAGACCCAGTACTTC	CASSLQTSQETQYF
once	TRBV9	-	TRBJ2-3	TGTGCCAGCAGTTGGAGGGTTGCCACAGATACGCAGTATTTT	CASSWRVATDTQYF
-	TRBV9	-	TRBJ2-1	TGTGCCAGCAGCGTAGATGTAGGAGCCTCGGTGCGGTTCTTC	CASSVDVGASVRFF
few	TRBV2	-	TRBJ2-7	TGTGCCAGCAGGGGGACACTGAGGAGCGAGCAGTACTTC	CASRGTLRSEQYF
-	TRBV7-9	-	TRBJ2-7	TGTGCCAGCAGCTTTTCTGTAGACGAGCAGTACTTC	CASSFSVDEQYF
few	TRBV7-2	-	TRBJ1-1	TGTGCCAGCAGCTTGGACAGACACACTGAAGCTTTCTTT	CASSLDRHTEAFF
-	TRBV6-1	-	TRBJ1-4	TGTGCCAGCAGTGAAACCGGGACCTATAATGAAAAACTGTTTTTT	CASSETGTYNEKLFF
-	TRBV19	TRBD1	TRBJ1-2	TGTGCCAGTAGATCCGGACAGGGAGACTATGGCTACACCTTC	CASRSGQGDYGYTF
-	TRBV14	-	TRBJ1-1	TGTGCCAGCAGCCCGTGGACCACGGTGACTGAAGCTTTCTTT	CASSPWTTVTEAFF
-	TRBV7-3	-	TRBJ2-1	TGTGCCAGCAGCTTAGATGGGCATGAGCAGTTCTTC	CASSLDGHEQFF
-	TRBV18	TRBD2	TRBJ2-3	TGTGCCAGCTCAGAATACGCTAGCGGGGCCACAGATACGCAGTATTTT	CASSEYASGATDTQYF
-	TRBV29-1	TRBD1	TRBJ2-7	TGCAGCGTTGGGACCCCGGGACAGGGTCACGAGCAGTACTTC	CSVGTPGQGHEQYF